These 24 T cell receptor beta chains were sequenced from one sample in a study of blood T cell repertoires in COVID-19. Produced via immunoSEQ multiplex PCR; TCRdb's table is partial and in-frame only. The data show 250,000 or so clones, roughly nine tenths seen once. Sequenced: peripheral blood. Every receptor here comes from a man between 60 and 75 years old with acute or convalescent COVID-19.

This chain uses TRBV6-5 with TRBJ1-1, with D perhaps TRBD1 (5 bases). Per the germline V gene, CDR1 is MNHEY and CDR2 is SVGAGI. Trimming stripped 9 bases from V and 0 bases from J, with 11 bases between. This CDR3 is built from 13 residues. CDR3 sequence: CASIRALNTEAFF. In DNA, the CDR3 is TGTGCCAGTATCAGGGCCCTGAACACTGAAGCTTTCTTT.

The genes are TRBV9 and TRBJ1-2, with D unresolved. CDR1 is SGDLS, CDR2 YYNGEE, per germline. The V and J ends lost 3 bases and 0 bases respectively, with 12 bases between them. CDR3 length: 15 amino acids. The CDR3 region has the DNA TGTGCCAGCAGCGGAACGTCTTCGGCTAACTATGGCTACACCTTC. Amino acid sequence: CASSGTSSANYGYTF.

J is TRBJ2-1 and V is TRBV29-1; weak D call: TRBD2 (6 bases). Germline loops: CDR1 SQVTM, CDR2 ANQGSEA. V lost 4 bases, J lost 8 bases, and 12 bases lay in between. The CDR3 is 12 amino acids. The CDR3 DNA is TGCAGCGTTGGGTGGGACTCCCATGAGCAGTTCTTC. Protein: CSVGWDSHEQFF.

In DNA form, the CDR3 reads TGTGCCAGCAGCTTAGTTACGGGGGAGGCGGTGGAGGAAAAACTGTTTTTT. The encoded protein is CASSLVTGEAVEEKLFF. The chain recombines TRBV7-8 with TRBJ1-4; weak D call: TRBD1 (5 bases). Per germline, CDR1 SGHVS and CDR2 FQNEAQ. Trimming removed 1 base from V and 8 bases from J, with 20 bases in between. The CDR3 extends over 17 amino acids.

This chain links TRBV9 with TRBJ2-7; the D gene is possibly TRBD1 (6 bases). The CDR3 sequence is 14 residues long. The germline CDR1 and CDR2 sequences are SGDLS and YYNGEE. The ends were cut back, 3 bases at V and 6 bases at J, with 16 bases in the middle. The chain's CDR3 is CASSAYLQGTEQYF. CDR3 DNA sequence: TGTGCCAGCAGCGCCTATTTACAGGGTACCGAGCAGTACTTC.

V gene TRBV5-1 combines with J gene TRBJ1-2, with TRBD1 identical over 11 bases. Trimming at V came to 4 bases and at J to 8 bases, leaving 10 bases not matched to a gene. From germline, CDR1 is SGHRS and CDR2 YFSETQ. The CDR3 sequence is 15 residues long. The CDR3 nucleotides are TGCGCCAGCAGCCCCGGACAGGGGGCAGAAGGGGGCTACACCTTC. Amino acids: CASSPGQGAEGGYTF.

CDR3 nucleotide sequence: TGTGCCAGCAGTTATACAGGGGGGTCTGGAAACACCATATATTTT. Amino acids: CASSYTGGSGNTIYF. The rearrangement links TRBV5-6 to TRBJ1-3, with 8 bases lining up with TRBD1. The germline V gene encodes CDR1 SGHDT and CDR2 YYEEEE. V was clipped by 5 bases and J by 1 base; unmatched bases: 5. The CDR3 is 15 amino acids.

The J gene is TRBJ1-5, the V gene TRBV9; 8 positions agree with TRBD1. This CDR3 spans 15 amino acids. J gave up 5 bases and V 3 bases, and 7 bases lay outside the gene matches. Germline V CDR1 and CDR2: SGDLS, YYNGEE. CDR3 bases: TGTGCCAGCAGCGCAGGACAGGGAGAATATCAGCCCCAGCATTTT. It is translated as CASSAGQGEYQPQHF.

The chain has TRBV19 and TRBJ2-7; D may be TRBD1 (7 bases). The CDR3 runs to 15 residues. The germline V gene encodes CDR1 LNHDA and CDR2 SQIVND (reference sequence). V was cut by 6 bases and J by 5 bases, with 20 bases left in between. CDR3 in DNA: TGTGCCAGTAGGCCAGGGGGTAGCGGTACGGACGAGCAGTACTTC. It codes for CASRPGGSGTDEQYF.

This rearrangement joins TRBV6-1 to TRBJ2-5; 7 bases line up with TRBD1. Looked up from germline, CDR1 is MNHNS and CDR2 is SASEGT. The CDR3 sequence is 16 residues long. Trimming at V came to 4 bases and at J to 5 bases, leaving 13 bases not matched to a gene. CDR3 nucleotides: TGTGCCAGCAGTGTGGCCCCGGCAGGGGGATACGAGACCCAGTACTTC. Its protein is CASSVAPAGGYETQYF.

This chain uses TRBV6-4 with TRBJ2-2, with D maybe TRBD2 (6 bases). With 6 bases removed from V and 0 bases from J, the gap between germline ends came to 8 bases. CDR1 is MRHNA and CDR2 is SNTAGT in the germline V gene. The CDR3 sequence is 14 residues long. The CDR3 spells CASSAGTNTGELFF. CDR3 DNA sequence: TGTGCCAGCAGCGCGGGAACGAACACCGGGGAGCTGTTTTTT.

In regard to this clone: This sample also contains other DNA sequences that code for the same CDR3. This chain connects TRBV5-1 to TRBJ1-2, with 7 bases identical to TRBD1. The V and J ends lost 5 bases and 2 bases, in that order; junction bases with no gene match: 3. The germline gives CDR1 SGHRS, CDR2 YFSETQ. The CDR3 runs 13 residues. This CDR3 reads CASSAGQNYGYTF. The CDR3 DNA is TGCGCCAGCAGTGCGGGACAGAACTATGGCTACACCTTC.

The chain employs TRBV18 and TRBJ1-2; D is unresolved. The germline CDR1 and CDR2 sequences are KGHSH and LQKENI. Trimming shortened V by 6 bases and J by 2 bases, and 19 bases separated the two germline ends. The CDR3 loop spans 16 amino acids. The CDR3 DNA is TGTGCCAGCTCCAGTGAGTGGGCAGGAAGGAACTATGGCTACACCTTC. Residues: CASSSEWAGRNYGYTF.

The gene calls are TRBV27 and TRBJ2-5, with a weak D call TRBD1 (6 bases). CDR3 size: 14 residues. The V gene's germline CDR1 is MNHEY and CDR2 SMNVEV (reference sequence). With 1 base removed from V and 5 bases from J, the gap between germline ends came to 11 bases. CDR3 nucleotide sequence: TGTGCCAGCAGTTTATGGGGTCAGGGGGAGACCCAGTACTTC. The encoded protein is CASSLWGQGETQYF.

The rearrangement links TRBV9 to TRBJ2-5; TRBD2 matches 7 bases. Germline assignment: CDR1 SGDLS and CDR2 YYNGEE. Unmatched junction bases numbered 7, after V lost 4 bases and J lost 4 bases. The length of the CDR3 is 14 residues. The CDR3: CASSFGGIGETQYF. CDR3 bases: TGTGCCAGCAGCTTCGGGGGGATAGGAGAGACCCAGTACTTC.

J is TRBJ2-1 and V is TRBV6-5; possible D gene TRBD1, 5 bases. The V end was cut by 6 bases, the J end by 9 bases, with 9 bases between. This CDR3 is 11 amino acids long. CDR1 and CDR2 from the germline V gene are MNHEY and SVGAGI. In DNA form, the CDR3 reads TGTGCCAGCAGCAGGGTTGCTGAGCAGTTCTTC. This sequence encodes CASSRVAEQFF.

The chain has TRBV11-2 and TRBJ2-7; D is unresolved. Trimming removed 5 bases from V and 5 bases from J, with 13 bases in between. The germline V gene encodes CDR1 SGHAT and CDR2 FQNNGV. The CDR3 consists of 13 residues. CDR3 sequence: CASSLPPRNEQYF. For the CDR3, the DNA is TGTGCCAGCAGCCTTCCCCCCAGGAACGAGCAGTACTTC.

This clone occurred a few times. V and J are TRBV11-3 and TRBJ2-5, with 9 nucleotides matching TRBD1. The junction had 12 bases not matched to a gene; V was cut back by 5 bases and J by 5 bases. The CDR3 spans 16 residues. The germline V gene encodes CDR1 SGHNT and CDR2 YENEEA. The CDR3 bases are TGTGCCAGCAGCCCCCTCGGGACAGGGCCGCGGGAGACCCAGTACTTC. This translates into CASSPLGTGPRETQYF.

In its sample, this clone was seen once. The chain carries TRBV10-3 and TRBJ2-7; D might be TRBD1 (6 bases). Germline V lookup: CDR1 ENHRY, CDR2 SYGVKD. CDR3 length: 15 residues. V lost 6 bases, J lost 7 bases, and 22 bases lay in between. DNA for the CDR3: TGTGCCATCAGCCCTGGGACACCCCCGCCGGGGGAGCAGTACTTC. As protein: CAISPGTPPPGEQYF.

The chain is built from TRBV18 and TRBJ1-4, with D uncertain. CDR1 KGHSH and CDR2 LQKENI come from the germline V gene. The CDR3 contains 16 residues. The V gene lost 2 bases and the J gene lost 0 bases, with 10 bases spanning the gap. The CDR3 spells CASSPLASPTNEKLFF. In nucleotides, the CDR3 is TGTGCCAGCTCACCATTGGCAAGTCCAACTAATGAAAAACTGTTTTTT.

A few counts support this clone. The V call is TRBV5-1, the J call TRBJ2-2, with a possible D match to TRBD1 (6 bases). V lost 2 bases to trimming and J lost 0 bases, with 8 bases between them. The CDR3 extends over 15 amino acids. Germline V gene sequence: CDR1 SGHRS, CDR2 YFSETQ. The CDR3, as DNA: TGCGCCAGCAGCTTAAGGACAGCGAACACCGGGGAGCTGTTTTTT. It specifies CASSLRTANTGELFF.

CDR3 nucleotides: TGTGCCAGTAGTTGGGGGCGGAATCAGCCCCAGCATTTT. This translates into CASSWGRNQPQHF. The V and J genes are TRBV19 and TRBJ1-5, with D perhaps matching TRBD1 (6 bases). Trimming shortened V by 5 bases and J by 4 bases, and 9 bases separated the two germline ends. The CDR3 is made up of 13 amino acids. Germline V gene data show CDR1 as LNHDA and CDR2 as SQIVND (reference sequence).

This clone was observed a few times. The sample holds other DNA sequences that translate to the same CDR3. V and J are TRBV15 and TRBJ1-4; 7 nucleotides line up with TRBD1. The germline V gene encodes CDR1 LNHNV and CDR2 YYDKDF (reference sequence). CDR3 length: 15 residues. Losses at the gene ends were 1 base for V and 3 bases for J; bases not matched to a gene: 2. CDR3 in amino acids: CATSRGGTANEKLFF. As DNA, the CDR3 is TGTGCCACCAGCAGAGGTGGGACAGCTAATGAAAAACTGTTTTTT.

This clone came up once. This chain connects TRBV30 to TRBJ2-7; 9 nucleotides agree with TRBD1. The CDR3 extends over 13 amino acids. Per germline, CDR1 GTSNPN and CDR2 SVGIG (reference sequence). The J segment lost 1 base and the V segment lost 5 bases, leaving 3 bases of the junction unmatched. CDR3 protein: CAWGQGFSYEQYF. For the CDR3, the DNA is TGTGCCTGGGGACAGGGGTTTTCCTACGAGCAGTACTTC.